The clone carrying this T cell receptor (beta chain) appeared many times. V lost 7 bases, J lost 5 bases, and 7 bases lay in between. Germline CDR1 is KGHDR and CDR2 is SFDVKD. The CDR3 is 11 amino acids. This sample was included in a study of Graves' ophthalmopathy and Graves' hyperthyroidism. Beta-chain TCR CDR3 regions were amplified from RNA transcripts. RT-PCR in the first round used HTBI primers; a second-round multiplex PCR followed. TCRdb reanalysed the multiplex PCR reads using MiXCR and keeps one entry per CDR3 protein. Of 350,000 to 400,000 distinct CDR3 sequences in the sample, roughly 15% were seen once. The authors defined stable hyperthyroidism as no ophthalmopathy within 18 months of follow-up. A volume of 8.5 to 10 ml of fresh peripheral blood supplied the PBMCs.

Sequenced input: peripheral blood. This clonotype originated in a woman under 30 with stable Graves' hyperthyroidism. The chain uses TRBV24-1 and TRBJ1-1; tentative D call: TRBD1 (5 bases). The CDR3 is CATRAGTEAFF. As DNA, the CDR3 is TGTGCCACCAGGGCAGGGACTGAAGCTTTCTTT.